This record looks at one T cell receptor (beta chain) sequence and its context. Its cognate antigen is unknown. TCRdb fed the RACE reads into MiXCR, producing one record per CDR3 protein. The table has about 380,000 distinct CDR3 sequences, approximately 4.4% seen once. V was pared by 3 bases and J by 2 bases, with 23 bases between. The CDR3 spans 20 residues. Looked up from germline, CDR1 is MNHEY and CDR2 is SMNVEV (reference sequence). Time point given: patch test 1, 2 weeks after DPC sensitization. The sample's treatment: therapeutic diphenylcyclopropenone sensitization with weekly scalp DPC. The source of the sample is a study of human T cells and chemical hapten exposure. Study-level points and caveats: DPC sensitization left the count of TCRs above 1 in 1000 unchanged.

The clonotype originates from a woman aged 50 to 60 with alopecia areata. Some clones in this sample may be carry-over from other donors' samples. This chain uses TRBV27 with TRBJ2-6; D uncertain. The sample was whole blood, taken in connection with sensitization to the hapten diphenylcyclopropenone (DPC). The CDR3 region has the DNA TGTGCCAGCAGTTTTCGGCCTCGGACGGTGCAGGAAGCTGGGGCCAACGTCCTGACTTTC. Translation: CASSFRPRTVQEAGANVLTF.